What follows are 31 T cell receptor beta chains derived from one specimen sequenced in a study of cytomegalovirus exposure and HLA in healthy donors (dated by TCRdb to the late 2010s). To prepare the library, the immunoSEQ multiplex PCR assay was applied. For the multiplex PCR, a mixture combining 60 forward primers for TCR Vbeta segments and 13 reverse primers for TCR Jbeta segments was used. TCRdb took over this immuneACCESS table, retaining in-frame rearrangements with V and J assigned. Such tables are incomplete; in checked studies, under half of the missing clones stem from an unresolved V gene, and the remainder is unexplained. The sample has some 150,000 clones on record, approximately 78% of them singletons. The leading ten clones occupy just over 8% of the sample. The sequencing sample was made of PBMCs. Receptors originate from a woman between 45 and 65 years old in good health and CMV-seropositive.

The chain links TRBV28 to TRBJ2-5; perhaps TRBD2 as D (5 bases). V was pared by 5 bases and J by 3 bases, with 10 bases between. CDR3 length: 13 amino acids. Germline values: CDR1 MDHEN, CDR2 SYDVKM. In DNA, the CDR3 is TGTGCCAGCAGTAGACGGGGTAAAGAGACCCAGTACTTC. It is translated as CASSRRGKETQYF.

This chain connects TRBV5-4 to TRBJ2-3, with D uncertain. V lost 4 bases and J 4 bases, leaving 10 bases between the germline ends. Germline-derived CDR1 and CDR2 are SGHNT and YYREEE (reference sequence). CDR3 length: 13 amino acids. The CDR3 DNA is TGTGCCAGCAGCCCAATCGAGGCAGATACGCAGTATTTT. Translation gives CASSPIEADTQYF.

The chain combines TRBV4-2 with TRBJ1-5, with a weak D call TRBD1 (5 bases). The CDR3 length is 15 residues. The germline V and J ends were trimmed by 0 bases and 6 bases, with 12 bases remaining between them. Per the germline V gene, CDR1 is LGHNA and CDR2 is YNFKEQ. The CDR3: CASSQEMRGGQPQHF. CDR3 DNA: TGTGCCAGCAGCCAAGAAATGAGGGGAGGTCAGCCCCAGCATTTT.

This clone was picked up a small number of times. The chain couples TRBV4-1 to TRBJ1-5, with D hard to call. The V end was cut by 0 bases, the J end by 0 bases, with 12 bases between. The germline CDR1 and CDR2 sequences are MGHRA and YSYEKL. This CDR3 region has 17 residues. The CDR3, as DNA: TGCGCCAGCAGCCAAGATCCCCCACAGTATAGCAATCAGCCCCAGCATTTT. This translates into CASSQDPPQYSNQPQHF.

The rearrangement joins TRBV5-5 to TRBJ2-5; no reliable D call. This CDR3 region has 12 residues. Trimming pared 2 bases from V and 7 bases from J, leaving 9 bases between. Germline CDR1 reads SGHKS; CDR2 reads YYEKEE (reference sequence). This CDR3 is CASSLELGTQYF. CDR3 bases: TGTGCCAGCAGCTTAGAACTCGGGACCCAGTACTTC.

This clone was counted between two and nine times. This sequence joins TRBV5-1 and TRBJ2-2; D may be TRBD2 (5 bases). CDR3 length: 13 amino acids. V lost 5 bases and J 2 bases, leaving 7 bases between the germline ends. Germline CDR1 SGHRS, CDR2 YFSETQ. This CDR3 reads CASRAVNTGELFF. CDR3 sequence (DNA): TGCGCCAGCAGAGCGGTAAACACCGGGGAGCTGTTTTTT.

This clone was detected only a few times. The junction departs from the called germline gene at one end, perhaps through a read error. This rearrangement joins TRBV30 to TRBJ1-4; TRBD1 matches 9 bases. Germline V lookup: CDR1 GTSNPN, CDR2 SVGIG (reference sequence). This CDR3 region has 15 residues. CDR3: CARRERWDRAEKLFF. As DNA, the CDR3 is TGTGCCCGGAGAGAGCGATGGGACAGGGCTGAAAAACTGTTTTTT.

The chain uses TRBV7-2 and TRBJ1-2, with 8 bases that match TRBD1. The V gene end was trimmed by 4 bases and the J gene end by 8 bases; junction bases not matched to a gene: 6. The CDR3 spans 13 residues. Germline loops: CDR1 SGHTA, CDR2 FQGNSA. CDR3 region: CASSSDRGDGYTF. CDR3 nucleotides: TGTGCCAGCAGCTCCGACAGGGGAGACGGCTACACCTTC.

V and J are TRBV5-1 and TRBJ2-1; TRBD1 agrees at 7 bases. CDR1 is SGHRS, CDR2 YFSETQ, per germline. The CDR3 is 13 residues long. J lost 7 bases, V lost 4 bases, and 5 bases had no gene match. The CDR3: CASSQGQNNEQFF. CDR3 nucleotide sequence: TGCGCCAGCAGCCAGGGACAGAATAATGAGCAGTTCTTC.

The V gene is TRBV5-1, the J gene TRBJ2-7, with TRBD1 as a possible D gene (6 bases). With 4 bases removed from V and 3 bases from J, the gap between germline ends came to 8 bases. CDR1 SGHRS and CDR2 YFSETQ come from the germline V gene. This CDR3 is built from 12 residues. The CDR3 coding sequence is TGCGCCAGCAGCCCCAGGGGCTACGAGCAGTACTTC. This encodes CASSPRGYEQYF.

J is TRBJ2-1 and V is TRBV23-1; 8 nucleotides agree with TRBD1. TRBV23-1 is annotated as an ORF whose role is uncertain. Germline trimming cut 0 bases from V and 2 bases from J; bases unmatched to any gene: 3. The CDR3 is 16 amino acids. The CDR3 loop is CASSQSGQGAYNEQFF. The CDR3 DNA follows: TGCGCCAGCAGTCAATCAGGACAGGGTGCCTACAATGAGCAGTTCTTC.

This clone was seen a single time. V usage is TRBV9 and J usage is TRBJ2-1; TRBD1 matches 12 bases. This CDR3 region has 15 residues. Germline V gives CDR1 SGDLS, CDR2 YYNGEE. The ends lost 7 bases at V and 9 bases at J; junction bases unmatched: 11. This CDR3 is CASQPGQGASIEQFF. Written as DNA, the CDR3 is TGTGCCAGCCAACCGGGACAGGGGGCTTCTATTGAGCAGTTCTTC.

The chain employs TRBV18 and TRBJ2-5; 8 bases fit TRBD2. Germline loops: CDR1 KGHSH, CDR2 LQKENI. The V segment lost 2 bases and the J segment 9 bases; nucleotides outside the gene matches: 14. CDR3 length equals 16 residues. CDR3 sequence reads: CASSPIQTSGNSAQYF. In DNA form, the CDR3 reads TGTGCCAGCTCACCAATTCAAACTAGCGGCAATTCGGCCCAGTACTTC.

DNA of the CDR3: TGCGCCAGCAGACCCCAGCGGGGGTACACAGATACGCAGTATTTT. Encoded protein: CASRPQRGYTDTQYF. The chain recombines TRBV5-1 with TRBJ2-3, with TRBD2 matching 8 bases. The CDR3 has 15 residues. The ends lost 5 bases at V and 2 bases at J; junction bases unmatched: 7. Germline V lookup: CDR1 SGHRS, CDR2 YFSETQ.

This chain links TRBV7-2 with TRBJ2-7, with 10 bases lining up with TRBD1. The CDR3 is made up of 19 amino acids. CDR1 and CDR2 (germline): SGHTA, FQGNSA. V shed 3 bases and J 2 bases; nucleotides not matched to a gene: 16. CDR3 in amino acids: CASSFLPGQGSLLAYEQYF. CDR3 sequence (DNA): TGTGCCAGCAGCTTTCTCCCGGGACAGGGGTCCTTATTGGCCTACGAGCAGTACTTC.

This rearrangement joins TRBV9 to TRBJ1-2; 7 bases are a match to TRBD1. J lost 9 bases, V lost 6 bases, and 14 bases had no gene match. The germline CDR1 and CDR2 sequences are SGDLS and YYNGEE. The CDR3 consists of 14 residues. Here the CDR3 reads CASTPAQTGESYTF. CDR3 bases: TGTGCCAGCACCCCGGCCCAAACAGGGGAGAGCTACACCTTC. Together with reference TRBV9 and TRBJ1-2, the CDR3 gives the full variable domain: DSGVTQTPKHLITATGQRVTLRCSPRSGDLSVYWYQQSLDQGLQFLIQYYNGEERAKGNILERFSAQQFPDLHSELNLSSLELGDSALYFCASTPAQTGESYTFGSGTRLTVV.

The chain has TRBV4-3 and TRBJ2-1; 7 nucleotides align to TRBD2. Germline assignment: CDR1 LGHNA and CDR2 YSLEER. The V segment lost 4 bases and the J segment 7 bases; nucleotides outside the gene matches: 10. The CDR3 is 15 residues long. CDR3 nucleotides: TGCGCCAGCAGCCCCTGGGAAGCGGGGAGAAATGAGCAGTTCTTC. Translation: CASSPWEAGRNEQFF.

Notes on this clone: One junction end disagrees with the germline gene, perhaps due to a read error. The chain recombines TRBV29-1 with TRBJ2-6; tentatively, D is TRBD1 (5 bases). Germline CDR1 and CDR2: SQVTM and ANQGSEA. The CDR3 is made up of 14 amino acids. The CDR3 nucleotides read TGCAGCGTGCGGTCAGACTCTGGGGCCAACGGCCTGACTTTC. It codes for CSVRSDSGANGLTF.

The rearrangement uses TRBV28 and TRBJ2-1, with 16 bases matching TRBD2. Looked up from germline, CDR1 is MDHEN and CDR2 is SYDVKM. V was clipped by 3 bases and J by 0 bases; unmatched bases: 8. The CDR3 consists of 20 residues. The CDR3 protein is CASSLSGTSGRVGSYNEQFF. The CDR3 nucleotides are TGTGCCAGCAGTTTGTCGGGGACTAGCGGGAGGGTAGGCTCCTACAATGAGCAGTTCTTC.

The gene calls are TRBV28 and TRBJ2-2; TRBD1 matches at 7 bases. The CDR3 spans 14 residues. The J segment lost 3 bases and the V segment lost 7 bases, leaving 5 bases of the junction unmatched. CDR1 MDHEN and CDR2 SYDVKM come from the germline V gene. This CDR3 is CASTGGQYTGELFF. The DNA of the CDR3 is TGTGCCAGCACTGGGGGACAGTACACCGGGGAGCTGTTTTTT.

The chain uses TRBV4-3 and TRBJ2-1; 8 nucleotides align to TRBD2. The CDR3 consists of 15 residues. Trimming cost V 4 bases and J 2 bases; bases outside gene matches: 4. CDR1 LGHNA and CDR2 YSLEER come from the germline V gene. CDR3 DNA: TGCGCCAGCAGCCCTCGGGGGGGTACCTACAATGAGCAGTTCTTC. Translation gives CASSPRGGTYNEQFF.

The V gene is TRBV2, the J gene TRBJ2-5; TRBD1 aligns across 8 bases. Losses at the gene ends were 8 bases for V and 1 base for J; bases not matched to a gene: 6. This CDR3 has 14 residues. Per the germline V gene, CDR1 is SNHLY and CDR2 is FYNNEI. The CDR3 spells CASDQGAFQETQYF. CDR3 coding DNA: TGTGCCAGCGATCAGGGGGCATTCCAAGAGACCCAGTACTTC.

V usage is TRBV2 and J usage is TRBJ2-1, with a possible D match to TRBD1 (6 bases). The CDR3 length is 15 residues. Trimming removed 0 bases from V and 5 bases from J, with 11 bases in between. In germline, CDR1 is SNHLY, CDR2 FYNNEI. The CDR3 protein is CASSEANPGDNEQFF. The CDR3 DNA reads TGTGCCAGCAGTGAAGCGAACCCAGGGGACAATGAGCAGTTCTTC.

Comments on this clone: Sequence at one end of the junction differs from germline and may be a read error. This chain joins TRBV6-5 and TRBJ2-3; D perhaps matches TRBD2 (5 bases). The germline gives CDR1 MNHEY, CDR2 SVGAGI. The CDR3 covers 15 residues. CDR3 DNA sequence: TGTGCCAGCAGTTACACGGGTGCGGGCACAGATACGCAGTCTTTT. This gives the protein CASSYTGAGTDTQSF.

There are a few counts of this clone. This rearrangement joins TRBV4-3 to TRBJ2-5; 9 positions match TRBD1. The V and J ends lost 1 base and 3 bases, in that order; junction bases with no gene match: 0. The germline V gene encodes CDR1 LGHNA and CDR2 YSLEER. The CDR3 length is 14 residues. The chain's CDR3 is CASSQGTGEETQYF. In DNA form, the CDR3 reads TGCGCCAGCAGCCAAGGGACAGGGGAAGAGACCCAGTACTTC.

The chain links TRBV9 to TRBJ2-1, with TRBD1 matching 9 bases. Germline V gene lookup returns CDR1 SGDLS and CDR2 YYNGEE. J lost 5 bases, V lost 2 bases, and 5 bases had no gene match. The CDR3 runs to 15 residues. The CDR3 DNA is TGTGCCAGCAGCGTTGGGACAGGGTACGACAATGAGCAGTTCTTC. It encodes CASSVGTGYDNEQFF.

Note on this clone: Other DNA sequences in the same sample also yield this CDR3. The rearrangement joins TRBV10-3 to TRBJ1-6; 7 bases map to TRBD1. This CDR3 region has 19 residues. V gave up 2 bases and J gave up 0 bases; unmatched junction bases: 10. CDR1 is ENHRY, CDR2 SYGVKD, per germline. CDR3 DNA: TGTGCCATCAGTGAGAAGGGACAGCGAGAAAGCTCCTATAATTCACCCCTCCACTTT. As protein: CAISEKGQRESSYNSPLHF.

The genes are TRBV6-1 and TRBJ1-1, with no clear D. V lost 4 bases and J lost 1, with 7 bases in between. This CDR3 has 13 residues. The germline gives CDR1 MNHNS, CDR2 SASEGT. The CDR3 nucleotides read TGTGCCAGCAGTGCCGGGAGGAACACTGAAGCTTTCTTT. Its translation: CASSAGRNTEAFF.

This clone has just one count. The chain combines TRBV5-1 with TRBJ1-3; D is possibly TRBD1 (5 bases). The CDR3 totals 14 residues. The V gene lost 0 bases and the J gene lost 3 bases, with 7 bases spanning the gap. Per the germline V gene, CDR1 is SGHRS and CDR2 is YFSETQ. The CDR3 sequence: CASSLEGLGNTIYF. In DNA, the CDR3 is TGCGCCAGCAGCTTGGAGGGGCTTGGAAACACCATATATTTT.

CDR3 sequence (DNA): TGTGCCAGCAGCTTAGTGCGTCTAGTGTCCAATGAGCAGTTCTTC. Amino acid sequence: CASSLVRLVSNEQFF. The chain employs TRBV7-2 and TRBJ2-1, with no clear D. CDR1 SGHTA and CDR2 FQGNSA come from the germline V gene. The germline V and J ends were trimmed by 1 base and 6 bases, with 13 bases remaining between them. The CDR3 covers 15 residues.

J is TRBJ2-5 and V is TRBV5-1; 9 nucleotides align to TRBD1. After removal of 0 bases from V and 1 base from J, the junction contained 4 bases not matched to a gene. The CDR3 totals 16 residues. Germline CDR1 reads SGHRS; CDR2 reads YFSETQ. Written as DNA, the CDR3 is TGCGCCAGCAGCTTGGGACAGGGGGGCTTCCAAGAGACCCAGTACTTC. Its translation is CASSLGQGGFQETQYF.